This T cell receptor (beta chain) was sequenced in a study of neurological immune-mediated disorders. Study outcomes and limitations: Clinical features showed no association with the multiple sclerosis repertoire cluster, and MRI features showed none either.

With 10-nucleotide random UMIs, 5'RACE was used to make the cDNA. Every sequencing run produced over 190 million TCR-beta sequences that came from 15-18 subjects. TCRdb independently ran MiXCR on the 5' RACE reads; one entry per CDR3 protein. The sample holds about 120,000 distinct CDR3 sequences, about 3.2% seen once. 2 million PBMCs stored at -80 C were the source of the unsorted libraries. V lost 3 bases, J lost 7 bases, and 7 bases stayed unmatched. Germline CDR1 and CDR2: DFQATT and SNEGSKA (reference sequence). This CDR3 region has 14 residues. This clonotype was found many times. The antigen remains undetermined.

This rearrangement joins TRBV20-1 to TRBJ2-1, with 9 bases that match TRBD1. The sequenced sample consisted of PBMCs. This clonotype originated in a woman under 40 with multiple sclerosis. CDR3 protein: CSASRGTGTNEQFF. The CDR3 DNA sequence: TGCAGTGCTAGCCGGGGGACAGGGACTAATGAGCAGTTCTTC.